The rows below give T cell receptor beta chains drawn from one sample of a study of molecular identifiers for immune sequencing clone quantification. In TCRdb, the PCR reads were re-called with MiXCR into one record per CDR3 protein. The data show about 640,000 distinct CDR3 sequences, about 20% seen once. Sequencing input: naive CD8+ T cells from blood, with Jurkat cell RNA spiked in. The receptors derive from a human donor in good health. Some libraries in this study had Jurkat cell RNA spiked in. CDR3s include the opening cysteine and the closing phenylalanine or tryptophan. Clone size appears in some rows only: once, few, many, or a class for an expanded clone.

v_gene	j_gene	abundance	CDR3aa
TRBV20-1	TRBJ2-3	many	CSAREGLAGGPGDTQYF
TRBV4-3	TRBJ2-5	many	CASSTRYQETQYF
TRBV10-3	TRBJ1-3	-	CAIRLGSGNTIYF
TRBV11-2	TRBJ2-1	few	CASSRGLASSYNEQFF
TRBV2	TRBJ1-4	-	CASSESGLREKLFF
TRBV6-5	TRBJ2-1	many	CASTREAGDFNEQFF
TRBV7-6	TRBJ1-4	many	CASSLYGEKLFF
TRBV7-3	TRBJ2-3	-	CASSLTAQGLPDTQYF
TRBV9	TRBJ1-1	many	CASSVEGTWDTEAFF
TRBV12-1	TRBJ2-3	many	CASSHGPDTQYF
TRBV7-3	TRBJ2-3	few	CATAPTGPSYDTQYF
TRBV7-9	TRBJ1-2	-	CASSLEGGGSYGYTF
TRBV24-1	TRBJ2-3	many	CATSDPSGDTQYF
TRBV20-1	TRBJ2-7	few	CSAKSGTSGNQQYF
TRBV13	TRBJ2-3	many	CASSLSGGGIADTQYF
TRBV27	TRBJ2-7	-	CASSSSHEQYF
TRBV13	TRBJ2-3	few	CGSSSKLAGGFRTDTQYF
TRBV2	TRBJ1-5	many	CASSEAVGQYNQPQHF
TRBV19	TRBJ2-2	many	CASTGSPWWTGELFF
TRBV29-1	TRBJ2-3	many	CSVEWESTDTQYF
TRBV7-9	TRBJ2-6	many	CASSEAPLGANVLTF
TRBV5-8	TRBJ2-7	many	CASSWGASGGSEQYF
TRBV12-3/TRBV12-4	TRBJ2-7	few	CASSIATGGEQYF
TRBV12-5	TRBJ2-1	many	CASGPNLPGQRFF
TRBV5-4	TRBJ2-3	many	CASSFSGGAGHTQYF
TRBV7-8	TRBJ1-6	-	CASSLGGAGSPLRF
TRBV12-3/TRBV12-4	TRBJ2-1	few	CASGEVFNEQFF
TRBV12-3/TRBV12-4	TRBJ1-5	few	CASSLGGPTLHSNQPQHF
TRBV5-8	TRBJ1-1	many	CASSLGRGGYMNTEAFF